This is a list of T cell receptor beta chains from one sample in a study of OX40 agonist ivuxolimab in advanced cancers. The repertoire was sequenced with immunoSEQ multiplex PCR; TCRdb's copy has only in-frame clones and lacks some. The table lists roughly 80,000 clones, around 86% of them singletons, with 1.5% to 2% in the top ten. The sample here was CD4+ or CD8+ T cells sorted from blood, taken in a trial of the OX40 agonist ivuxolimab. The receptors shown here come from an adult with an advanced solid tumor such as melanoma, head and neck, liver or kidney cancer. CDR3s include the opening cysteine and the closing phenylalanine or tryptophan. Fields, in order: clone size, J gene, D gene, V gene, CDR3 DNA, CDR3 protein. The D gene is left open where the match is weak. Rows give clone size only sometimes, using once, few, many, or a class for an expanded clone.

>few|TRBJ1-2|NA|TRBV28
TGTGCCAGCAGTCGACAGCGTTATGGCTACACCTTC
CASSRQRYGYTF
>NA|TRBJ2-5|TRBD2|TRBV7-6
TGTGCCAGCAGCTTCCAGCGGGAGGGCCTAAATGTGGAGACCCAGTACTTC
CASSFQREGLNVETQYF
>few|TRBJ1-5|NA|TRBV6-1
TGTGCCAGCAGTGAAGCGTTCGGGAGGCAGCCCCAGCATTTT
CASSEAFGRQPQHF
>NA|TRBJ1-4|NA|TRBV9
TGTGCCAGCAGCGACCACAGGGATGAAAAACTGTTTTTT
CASSDHRDEKLFF
>NA|TRBJ2-7|NA|TRBV30
TGTGCCTGGAGTCCCCACTTGTTCCGCGAGCAGTACTTC
CAWSPHLFREQYF
>NA|TRBJ2-3|TRBD2|TRBV11-3
TGTGCCAGCAGCTTAGTAGCGGGAGGGCCGTCTTATTTT
CASSLVAGGPSYF
>NA|TRBJ1-6|NA|TRBV7-2
TGTGCCAGCAGCTTTAAGGGGGCCTATAATTCACCCCTCCACTTT
CASSFKGAYNSPLHF
>NA|TRBJ2-7|NA|TRBV7-2
TGTGCCAGCAGCTTTGACAGCTACGAGCAGTACTTC
CASSFDSYEQYF
>NA|TRBJ1-5|TRBD1|TRBV27
TGTGCCAGTAGTTTATGGAAACGGGACAGACCTCCACGGGGCAATCAGCCCCAGCATTTT
CASSLWKRDRPPRGNQPQHF
>NA|TRBJ1-6|TRBD1|TRBV25-1
TGTGCCAGCAGGGGGACAGACTCTAATTCACCCCTCCACTTT
CASRGTDSNSPLHF
>NA|TRBJ1-5|NA|TRBV4-1
TGCGCCAGCAGCCAAGATTGGGGGGGTGGGAGCAATCAGCCCCAGCATTTT
CASSQDWGGGSNQPQHF
>NA|TRBJ2-1|NA|TRBV19
TGTGCCAGTAACAGCAACAATGAGCAGTTCTTC
CASNSNNEQFF
>many|TRBJ2-2|TRBD2|TRBV9
TGTGCCAGCAGCCCATCCCTAGCGGGGGGCGGAGACACCGGGGAGCTGTTTTTT
CASSPSLAGGGDTGELFF
>NA|TRBJ1-1|NA|TRBV28
TGTGCCAGCAGTGTCGGATTTCCTATGAACACTGAAGCTTTCTTT
CASSVGFPMNTEAFF
>NA|TRBJ2-1|NA|TRBV7-8
TGTGCCAGCAGCTTTGGGATAGAGCTAGTTAGTGAGCAGTTCTTC
CASSFGIELVSEQFF
>NA|TRBJ1-1|NA|TRBV6-5
TGTGCCAGCAGTTACTCTACGAGTAACACTGAAGCTTTCTTT
CASSYSTSNTEAFF
>NA|TRBJ2-7|NA|TRBV6-5
TGTGCCAGCAGTCACCCAGCCCCCCCGGGCGAGCAGTACTTC
CASSHPAPPGEQYF
>NA|TRBJ2-7|NA|TRBV14
TGTGCCAGCAGCCAAGTAAATGGGGAGAGGGGCGAGCAGTACTTC
CASSQVNGERGEQYF
>NA|TRBJ1-1|NA|TRBV7-2
TGTGCCAGCAGCTTAGTCCACACGAGGAACACTGAAGCTTTCTTT
CASSLVHTRNTEAFF
>NA|TRBJ1-5|NA|TRBV28
TGTGCCAGCTTCGGACGAAGTGGGAATCAGCCCCAGCATTTT
CASFGRSGNQPQHF
>once|TRBJ2-3|TRBD2|TRBV5-1
TGCGCCAGCAGCCCCTCAGCGGGACCTCGCACAGATACGCAGTATTTT
CASSPSAGPRTDTQYF
>NA|TRBJ1-2|NA|TRBV4-1
TGCGCCAGCAGCGATAGACCAGGGAAGATGAACTATGGCTACACCTTC
CASSDRPGKMNYGYTF
>NA|TRBJ2-5|NA|TRBV7-2
TGTGCCAGCAGCTTAGCCGGGACGAAAGAGACCCAGTACTTC
CASSLAGTKETQYF
>once|TRBJ2-4|NA|TRBV7-9
TGTGCCAGCAGCTTACCCCAGCAGGGGGCCAAAAACATTCAGTACTTC
CASSLPQQGAKNIQYF
>NA|TRBJ2-1|NA|TRBV11-3
TGTGCCAGCAGCTTAGCGGCAGGGAGCTCCTACAATGAGCAGTTCTTC
CASSLAAGSSYNEQFF
>NA|TRBJ2-5|NA|TRBV21-1
TGTGCCAGCAGCAAAGCCCCGGGGGCAGGGGAGACCCAGTACTTC
CASSKAPGAGETQYF
>NA|TRBJ2-6|NA|TRBV19
TGTGCCAGTAGTCAACCCGGGGGACTGGCCAACGTCCTGACTTTC
CASSQPGGLANVLTF
>NA|TRBJ2-2|NA|TRBV11-2
TGTGCCAGCAGGCCTTTCGGGGCTGTCTGGGTGTTTTTT
CASRPFGAVWVFF
>NA|TRBJ1-2|NA|TRBV6-6
TGTGCCAGCAGTCACTCAGATGGCTACACCTTC
CASSHSDGYTF
>few|TRBJ2-4|NA|TRBV21-1
TGTGCCAGCAGCACACAGGGAGGACAGGGGAAAACCGTAGCCAAAAACATTCAGTACTTC
CASSTQGGQGKTVAKNIQYF
>NA|TRBJ1-2|TRBD1|TRBV7-2
TGTGCCAGCAGCCACCCGGGACAGGTCTATGGCTACACCTTC
CASSHPGQVYGYTF